This T cell receptor beta chain was profiled in a study of identical twins. The germline V gene has CDR1 SGHDN and CDR2 FVKESK. Trimming stripped 3 bases from V and 9 bases from J, with 15 bases between. This CDR3 contains 14 residues. Using its own MiXCR run on the 5' RACE reads, TCRdb lists one record per CDR3 protein. This table has over 500,000 distinct CDR3 sequences, about 20% appearing once. These records were also assigned to another study, of T cells expressing NK-cell markers. As that study records: In several donors, dominant clonotypes made up 28.3-60.1% of CD3+CD56-NKG2C+ cells.

The sequence was collected from a woman in her late teens or twenties in good health. The J gene is TRBJ2-1, the V gene TRBV14; the D is unclear. Sequencing input: CD4+ T cells sorted from blood. The CDR3 nucleotides are TGTGCCAGCAGCCACCGCGCGTCGGGCGGTGAGCAGTTCTTC. It specifies CASSHRASGGEQFF.